These T cell receptor beta chains were read from a single sample in a study of blood T cell repertoires in COVID-19. Profiled with immunoSEQ multiplex PCR; TCRdb holds only in-frame clones, not every one. The sample lists some 250,000 clones, more than 80% occurring once. Sequencing was performed on peripheral blood. These receptors all come from a man aged 25 to 45 who had recovered from COVID-19. CDR3s include the opening cysteine and the closing phenylalanine or tryptophan. A D gene is named only where the DNA matches it firmly. Where a row states a size, it is once, few, many or the class of an expanded clone; other rows omit it.

clone size	J gene	D gene	V gene	CDR3 protein	CDR3 DNA
NA	TRBJ2-7	TRBD1	TRBV6-5	CASTPGIGTAYEQYF	TGTGCCAGCACTCCTGGAATTGGGACAGCCTACGAGCAGTACTTC
NA	TRBJ1-6	NA	TRBV6-2/TRBV6-3	CASSYWGGPAPYNSPLHF	TGTGCCAGCAGTTACTGGGGGGGACCGGCCCCCTATAATTCACCCCTCCACTTT
NA	TRBJ2-7	TRBD1	TRBV5-6	CASSFGQAYEQYF	TGTGCCAGCAGCTTCGGACAGGCCTACGAGCAGTACTTC
NA	TRBJ2-2	NA	TRBV5-1	CASSQMSIAGGELFF	TGCGCCAGCAGCCAAATGTCGATTGCAGGGGGGGAGCTGTTTTTT
few	TRBJ1-6	TRBD1	TRBV2	CASSEDQGALGSPLHF	TGTGCCAGCAGTGAAGATCAGGGGGCCCTTGGTTCACCCCTCCACTTT
NA	TRBJ1-5	NA	TRBV7-2	CASSVSDFGRRPQHF	TGTGCCAGCAGCGTTTCCGACTTCGGAAGAAGGCCCCAGCATTTT
NA	TRBJ2-7	NA	TRBV4-3	CASSEQVGPHEQYF	TGCGCCAGCAGCGAACAGGTTGGGCCCCACGAGCAGTACTTC
NA	TRBJ2-5	TRBD2	TRBV19	CASNSGKTQYF	TGTGCCAGTAATAGCGGGAAAACCCAGTACTTC
NA	TRBJ1-3	NA	TRBV5-6	CASSFQASSGNTIYF	TGTGCCAGCAGCTTCCAGGCCTCCTCTGGAAACACCATATATTTT
NA	TRBJ2-3	NA	TRBV21-1	CASSKGGPSGTDTQYF	TGTGCCAGCAGCAAAGGCGGTCCCTCCGGCACAGATACGCAGTATTTT
NA	TRBJ1-5	NA	TRBV6-5	CASSLNSGWHF	TGTGCCAGCAGTCTAAACAGCGGATGGCATTTT
NA	TRBJ1-2	NA	TRBV6-5	CASSYSSGFYGYTF	TGTGCCAGCAGTTACTCGTCGGGGTTCTATGGCTACACCTTC
NA	TRBJ2-3	TRBD1	TRBV18	CASSPLGTGGADTQYF	TGTGCCAGCTCACCTCTGGGGACAGGGGGCGCGGATACGCAGTATTTT